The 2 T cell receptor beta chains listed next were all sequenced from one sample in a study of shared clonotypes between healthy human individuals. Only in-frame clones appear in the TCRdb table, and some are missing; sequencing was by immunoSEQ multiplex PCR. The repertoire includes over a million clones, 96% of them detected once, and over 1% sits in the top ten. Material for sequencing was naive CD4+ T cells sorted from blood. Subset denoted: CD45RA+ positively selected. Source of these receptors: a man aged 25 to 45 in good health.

The CDR3 bases are TGTGCCAGCAGCGCCACAGTGCTGGGTAATGAAAAACTGTTTTTT. Translating gives CASSATVLGNEKLFF. The V gene is TRBV5-4, the J gene TRBJ1-4, with D unclear. CDR3 length: 15 residues. The germline V and J ends were trimmed by 4 bases and 4 bases, with 14 bases remaining between them. CDR1 SGHNT and CDR2 YYREEE come from the germline V gene (reference sequence). Filled out from reference TRBV5-4 and TRBJ1-4, the complete variable domain reads ETGVTQSPTHLIKTRGQQVTLRCSSQSGHNTVSWYQQALGQGPQFIFQYYREEENGRGNFPPRFSGLQFPNYSSELNVNALELDDSALYLCASSATVLGNEKLFFGSGTQLSVL.

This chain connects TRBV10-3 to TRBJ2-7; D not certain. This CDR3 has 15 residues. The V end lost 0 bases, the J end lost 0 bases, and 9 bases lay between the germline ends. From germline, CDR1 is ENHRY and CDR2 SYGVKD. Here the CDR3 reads CAISESYRSSYEQYF. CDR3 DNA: TGTGCCATCAGTGAGTCGTACAGAAGCTCCTACGAGCAGTACTTC.